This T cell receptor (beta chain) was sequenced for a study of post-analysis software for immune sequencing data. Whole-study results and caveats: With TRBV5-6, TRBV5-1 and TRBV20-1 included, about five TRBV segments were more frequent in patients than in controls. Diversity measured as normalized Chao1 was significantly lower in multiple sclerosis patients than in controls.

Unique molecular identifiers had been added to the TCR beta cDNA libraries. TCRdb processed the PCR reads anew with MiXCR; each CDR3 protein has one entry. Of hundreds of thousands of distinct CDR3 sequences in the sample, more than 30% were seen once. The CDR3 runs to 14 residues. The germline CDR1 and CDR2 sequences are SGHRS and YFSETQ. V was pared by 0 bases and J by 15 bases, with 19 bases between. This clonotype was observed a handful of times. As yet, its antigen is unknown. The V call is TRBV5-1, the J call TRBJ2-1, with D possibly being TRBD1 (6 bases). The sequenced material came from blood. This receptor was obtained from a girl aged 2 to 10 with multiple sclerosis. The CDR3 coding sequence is TGCGCCAGCAGCTTGGAGGGGGTCAGGGTTCATCCGTTCTTC. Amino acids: CASSLEGVRVHPFF.